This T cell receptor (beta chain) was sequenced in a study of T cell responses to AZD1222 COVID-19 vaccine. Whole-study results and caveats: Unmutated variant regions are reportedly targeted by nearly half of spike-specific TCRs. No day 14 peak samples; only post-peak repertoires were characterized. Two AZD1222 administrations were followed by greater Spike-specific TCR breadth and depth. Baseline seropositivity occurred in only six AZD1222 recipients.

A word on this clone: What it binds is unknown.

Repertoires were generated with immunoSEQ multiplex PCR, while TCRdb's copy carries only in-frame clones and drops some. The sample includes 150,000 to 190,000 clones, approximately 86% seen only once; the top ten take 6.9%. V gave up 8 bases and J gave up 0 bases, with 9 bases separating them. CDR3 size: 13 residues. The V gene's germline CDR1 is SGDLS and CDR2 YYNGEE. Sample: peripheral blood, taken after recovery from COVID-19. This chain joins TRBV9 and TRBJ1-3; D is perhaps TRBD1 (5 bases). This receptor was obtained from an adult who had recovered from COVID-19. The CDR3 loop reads CASGAYSGNTIYF. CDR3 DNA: TGTGCCAGTGGGGCTTACTCTGGAAACACCATATATTTT.